This TCR beta chain was captured in a study of blood T cells in healthy people across ages. Study in general: Capture via template switching afforded approximately one barcoded beta molecule per two T cells. Notes on the study in general: Fewer expanded clones and more diversity marked long-lived versus aged donors.

A word on this clonotype: The antigen remains unidentified.

A second roughly 7 to 12 cycle PCR used barcoded and J-beta primers. The template-switch adaptor was a 5' adaptor with 12 random nucleotides. It tagged each cDNA molecule. Every sample gave at least 2.5 million paired-end reads containing CDR3. MiXCR was run by TCRdb on the 5' RACE reads, yielding one entry per CDR3 protein. The table shows roughly 790,000 distinct CDR3 sequences, with roughly 41% occurring only once. This CDR3 contains 15 residues. The germline V and J ends were trimmed by 5 bases and 8 bases, with 22 bases remaining between them. CDR1 is DFQATT and CDR2 is SNEGSKA in the germline V gene (reference sequence).

The TCR comes from a woman aged 60-75 years in good health. The chain combines TRBV20-1 with TRBJ2-1; D might be TRBD1 (5 bases). Material for sequencing was blood. In DNA form, the CDR3 reads TGCAGTGCTGAAAGGGCTAGTGGGTGGGGCTATGAGCAGTTCTTC. It specifies CSAERASGWGYEQFF.